The rows below give T cell receptor beta chains drawn from one sample of a study of blood T cell repertoires in COVID-19. Sequenced by immunoSEQ multiplex PCR; TCRdb stores in-frame clones only, minus some. The sample has 20,000 to 30,000 clones; 90% to 95% are singletons. Sequencing input: peripheral blood. These receptors were obtained from a man between 65 and 80 years old with active COVID-19. Each CDR3 is given with its conserved first and last residue. The order of the fields is J gene, clone size, D gene, V gene, CDR3 DNA, CDR3 protein. A D gene is named only where the DNA matches it firmly. Expanded clones are given a class, and other clones once, few, many or no size at all.

TRBJ2-5 - - TRBV6-1 TGTGCCAGCAGTGAAGCAAGGAGGGCGGAGACCCAGTACTTC CASSEARRAETQYF
TRBJ1-2 - - TRBV27 TGTGCCAGCAGTTCCCCGGGGAGAACGGATGGCTACACCTTC CASSSPGRTDGYTF
TRBJ1-5 few TRBD1 TRBV6-2/TRBV6-3 TGTGCCAGCAGCCCTGCCGGGACAGGGAGGAGGATTAAGCATTTT CASSPAGTGRRIKHF
TRBJ1-6 - TRBD1 TRBV7-9 TGTGCCAGCAGCCCTGGACAGGGGCCGGAAAATTCACCCCTCCACTTT CASSPGQGPENSPLHF
TRBJ1-3 - - TRBV7-2 TGTGCCAGCACCCCTTTCTCTGGAAACACCATATATTTT CASTPFSGNTIYF
TRBJ1-2 - - TRBV2 TGTGCCAGCAGTGAAAGAGCCCTGATTTCCTATGGCTACACCTTC CASSERALISYGYTF
TRBJ2-5 - - TRBV21-1 TGTGCCAGCAGCAAAGTAGCCCCGGGGGGGGCCGAGACCCAGTACTTC CASSKVAPGGAETQYF
TRBJ2-7 once TRBD1 TRBV4-2 TGTGCCAGCAGCCAGTTAACCGGGACAGCGATCTCCTACGAGCAGTACTTC CASSQLTGTAISYEQYF
TRBJ1-1 - - TRBV11-1 TGTGCCAGCAGCTTTCATACAGAGAACACTGAAGCTTTCTTT CASSFHTENTEAFF
TRBJ1-2 - - TRBV7-2 TGTGCCAGCAGCTTAACAGGGACCCCTGGCTACACCTTC CASSLTGTPGYTF
TRBJ1-1 - - TRBV14 TGTGCCAGCAGCCGGGGTGGGGCCTTGAACACTGAAGCTTTCTTT CASSRGGALNTEAFF
TRBJ2-7 - TRBD1 TRBV9 TGTGCCAGCAGCCCGTTGGGGAATGACAGGGGCCGAAGCTCCTACGAGCAGTACTTC CASSPLGNDRGRSSYEQYF
TRBJ2-5 - - TRBV6-6 TGTGCCAGCGGACCAGGGGGCGCCGGGGGGCAAGAGACCCAGTACTTC CASGPGGAGGQETQYF
TRBJ2-1 - TRBD2 TRBV7-8 TGTGCCAGCAGCTTGGGACTAGCGGGAGTCGAGCAGTTCTTC CASSLGLAGVEQFF
TRBJ1-5 - TRBD1 TRBV7-2 TGTGCCAGCAGCTTAGAACCAGGGGGATATCAGCCCCAGCATTTT CASSLEPGGYQPQHF
TRBJ1-4 - - TRBV18 TGTGCCAGCTCGACCGGAGGCAATAATGAAAAACTGTTTTTT CASSTGGNNEKLFF
TRBJ1-2 - TRBD1 TRBV9 TGTGCCAGCAGCGTAGAGGGGACAGGACGCTATGGCTACACCTTC CASSVEGTGRYGYTF
TRBJ1-5 - - TRBV24-1 TGTGCCACCAGTGATCCCCGGGGTAGTCAGCCCCAGCATTTT CATSDPRGSQPQHF
TRBJ1-1 - - TRBV30 TGTGGAGGAGGTAGGAGAAACACTGAAGCTTTCTTT CGGGRRNTEAFF
TRBJ2-3 - - TRBV24-1 TGTGCCACCAGTGATTTGGGGCTTGGTGGAGATACGCAGTATTTT CATSDLGLGGDTQYF
TRBJ2-1 once - TRBV7-6 TGTGCCAGCAGCCCCAGCTCCTACAATGAGCAGTTCTTC CASSPSSYNEQFF
TRBJ2-2 - TRBD2 TRBV27 TGTGCCAGCAGTTTCACCGGGGGAGGGGTCACCGGCACCGGGGAGCTGTTTTTT CASSFTGGGVTGTGELFF
TRBJ1-6 - - TRBV7-9 TGTGCCAGCAGCCCCCAAGGACAGAGGAATTCACCCCTCCACTTT CASSPQGQRNSPLHF
TRBJ1-1 - TRBD1 TRBV14 TGTGCCAGCAGCCACGGACCGGGACAGGTGGTTCGGGGTAACACTGAAGCTTTCTTT CASSHGPGQVVRGNTEAFF
TRBJ2-7 - TRBD1 TRBV5-5 TGTGCCAGCAGCTTTAATTCCCGGACAGGGGACAGCTACGAGCAGTACTTC CASSFNSRTGDSYEQYF
TRBJ2-3 - TRBD2 TRBV7-2 TGTGCCAGCAGCTTAATGGGGGGGACAGATACGCAGTATTTT CASSLMGGTDTQYF
TRBJ1-3 - - TRBV3-1/TRBV3-2 TGTGCCAGCAGCACGCATTCGGGGGAAGAGTATTTT CASSTHSGEEYF
TRBJ2-1 - - TRBV11-2 TGTGCCAGCAGCCCCGGAGGGGACCAAATCTACAATGAGCAGTTCTTC CASSPGGDQIYNEQFF
TRBJ2-2 few - TRBV6-1 TGTGCCAGCAGTGAACAGAGGGCCGCAACCGGGGAGCTGTTTTTT CASSEQRAATGELFF
TRBJ2-2 - TRBD2 TRBV7-6 TGTGCCAGCAGCTTACTACTAGCGGGGGTAACCGGGGAGCTGTTTTTT CASSLLLAGVTGELFF
TRBJ2-1 - TRBD2 TRBV6-2/TRBV6-3 TGTGCCAGCAGTTACGAAGCGGGAAGACTCAATGAGCAGTTCTTC CASSYEAGRLNEQFF
TRBJ1-1 - - TRBV5-1 TGCGCCAGCAGCCCTGGGACATTGAACACTGAAGCTTTCTTT CASSPGTLNTEAFF
TRBJ2-1 - TRBD1 TRBV28 TGTGCCAGCAGAAGACAGGGCACCTACAATGAGCAGTTCTTC CASRRQGTYNEQFF
TRBJ1-5 - - TRBV5-5 TGTGCCAGCAGCTTGGTGGCAGGGCCCAATCAGCCCCAGCATTTT CASSLVAGPNQPQHF
TRBJ2-1 - TRBD1 TRBV19 TGTGCCAGTAGTATACTAGGACAGGGGGCTTGGAGCTCCTACAATGAGCAGTTCTTC CASSILGQGAWSSYNEQFF
TRBJ2-1 - TRBD1 TRBV7-9 TGTGCCAGCAGCTTAGCCAGGGGACAGGGGATTAATGAGCAGTTCTTC CASSLARGQGINEQFF
TRBJ1-1 - TRBD1 TRBV7-8 TGTGCCAGCAGCCCACAGGGGGCAATGAACACTGAAGCTTTCTTT CASSPQGAMNTEAFF
TRBJ1-4 - - TRBV27 TGTGCCAGCAGTTTTTTCAGGGGCGATGAAAAACTGTTTTTT CASSFFRGDEKLFF
TRBJ1-5 - - TRBV7-8 TGTGCCAGCAGCGTCGACATTCATAGCAATCAGCCCCAGCATTTT CASSVDIHSNQPQHF
TRBJ2-3 - TRBD1 TRBV5-5 TGTGCCAGCAGCACCTACAGGGGGCAAGATACGCAGTATTTT CASSTYRGQDTQYF
TRBJ1-6 once - TRBV6-2/TRBV6-3 TGTGCCAGCAGCCGCCTGGGGGGGATCGCTAATTCACCCCTCCACTTT CASSRLGGIANSPLHF
TRBJ1-5 - - TRBV19 TGTGCCACCCGGTCGGGGGGCAATCAGCCCCAGCATTTT CATRSGGNQPQHF
TRBJ2-7 - TRBD2 TRBV5-3 TGTGCCAGAAGCTTGGCCGGGGTAGCGGGAGGTCGAACCTCCTACGAGCAGTACTTC CARSLAGVAGGRTSYEQYF
TRBJ2-7 once - TRBV19 TGTGCCAGTAGTATAGCCCCGCGGGGCTTCCACGAGCAGTACTTC CASSIAPRGFHEQYF
TRBJ2-7 - - TRBV27 TGTGCCAGCAGTTGGGCCGACTCCTACGAGCAGTACTTC CASSWADSYEQYF
TRBJ2-1 - - TRBV3-1/TRBV3-2 TGTGCCAGCAGCCAAGATGGGACTCGCTACAATGAGCAGTTCTTC CASSQDGTRYNEQFF
TRBJ1-6 - TRBD1 TRBV5-4 TGTGCCAGCAGCTTCAATATCCGGGGACAGTATAATTCACCCCTCCACTTT CASSFNIRGQYNSPLHF
TRBJ1-1 - TRBD1 TRBV6-6 TGTGCCAGCAGAAGACAGGGGAGTACCACTGAAGCTTTCTTT CASRRQGSTTEAFF
TRBJ2-5 - TRBD2 TRBV5-4 TGTGCCAGCAGCGGCGGGACTAGCGGGCGAGAGACCCAGTACTTC CASSGGTSGRETQYF
TRBJ1-4 - - TRBV7-2 TGTGCCAGCAGCTTAGTGGGGAGAGAAAAACTGTTTTTT CASSLVGREKLFF
TRBJ2-7 once - TRBV30 TGTGCCTGGAGTGTGGGCAGGTTCTCCTACGAGCAGTACTTC CAWSVGRFSYEQYF
TRBJ2-1 - TRBD1 TRBV2 TGTGCCAGCAGTGAAGAGCAGGGGGCTGTCTATGAGCAGTTCTTC CASSEEQGAVYEQFF